The clone carrying this T cell receptor (beta chain) has more than one count but fewer than ten. Sequencing was performed with immunoSEQ multiplex PCR; in TCRdb, only in-frame clones are kept and a portion is missing. Here the sample spans fewer than 150,000 clones, nearly 90% being singletons. Deletions cut 6 bases from V and 3 bases from J, with 25 bases between. The CDR3 length is 18 residues. These data come from a study of blood T cell repertoires in COVID-19. Across the whole study: There were acute and convalescent COVID-19 samples, and they came from the United States, Italy and Spain. Sample material is recorded as cDNA or gDNA derived from T cells, B-cell-depleted T cells, or PBMCs.

While infection was still active, Seattle patients were enrolled and then followed longitudinally. The receptor was derived from a woman between 55 and 75 years old with COVID-19, enrolled during active disease. The V gene is TRBV5-3, the J gene TRBJ1-5; tentative D call: TRBD1 (5 bases). TRBV5-3 is marked as an open reading frame, function uncertain. The sample was peripheral blood. CDR3 in DNA: TGTGCCAGAAAACCAGGACGGACAACGGAAGACCTCAATCAGCCCCAGCATTTT. Translation gives CARKPGRTTEDLNQPQHF.